The 7 T cell receptor beta chains reported below all come from one sample, sequenced in a study of T cells after yellow fever vaccination. TCRdb re-analysed the 5' RACE reads in MiXCR, keeping a single row per CDR3 protein. The repertoire holds 55,000 or so distinct CDR3 sequences, about 6.6% seen once, with 20% to 30% in the top ten. Sequencing was performed on CD8+ T cells not binding an NS4B(214-222) dextramer, sorted from PBMCs, taken 35 to 50 days after the first yellow fever vaccination. All receptors come from a man aged 18 to 29 who received the YFV17D yellow fever vaccine.

This clonotype is classed as medium-sized. V usage is TRBV15 and J usage is TRBJ1-1; D is undetermined. V was cut by 1 base and J by 2 bases, with 5 bases left in between. The CDR3 length is 13 residues. Germline values: CDR1 LNHNV, CDR2 YYDKDF (reference sequence). DNA for the CDR3: TGTGCCACCAGCAGAGGAGAAAACACTGAAGCTTTCTTT. It translates to CATSRGENTEAFF. The full variable domain, rest sourced from reference TRBV15 and TRBJ1-1, is DAMVIQNPRYQVTQFGKPVTLSCSQTLNHNVMYWYQQKSSQAPKLLFHYYDKDFNNEADTPDNFQSRRPNTSFCFLDIRSPGLGDTAMYLCATSRGENTEAFFGQGTRLTVV.

The table lists this clonotype with many counts. V and J are TRBV4-3 and TRBJ2-1; TRBD1 matches 7 bases. Losses at the gene ends were 3 bases for V and 5 bases for J; bases not matched to a gene: 7. The CDR3 runs 15 residues. Germline V gives CDR1 LGHNA, CDR2 YSLEER. DNA for the CDR3: TGCGCCAGCAGCCACAGGGGGTCCGGGGACAATGAGCAGTTCTTC. This sequence encodes CASSHRGSGDNEQFF.

The rearrangement links TRBV4-1 to TRBJ2-2; 8 nucleotides align to TRBD2. J was trimmed by 4 bases and V by 2 bases; bases with no gene match: 3. The CDR3 covers 15 residues. The germline gives CDR1 MGHRA, CDR2 YSYEKL. CDR3 sequence (DNA): TGCGCCAGCAGCCAAAGCGGGGGAGGCACCGGGGAGCTGTTTTTT. Its translation is CASSQSGGGTGELFF.

This clonotype was detected ten times or more. The chain has TRBV7-9 and TRBJ2-7; D gene unclear. V shed 2 bases and J shed 6 bases, with 5 bases lying between them. The germline V gene has CDR1 SEHNR and CDR2 FQNEAQ (reference sequence). The CDR3 extends over 11 amino acids. The CDR3 spells CASSLIFEQYF. The CDR3 DNA sequence: TGTGCCAGCAGCTTAATCTTCGAGCAGTACTTC.

The V gene is TRBV10-2, the J gene TRBJ2-1; the match to TRBD1 covers 10 bases. There are 13 residues in the CDR3. Germline V gene data show CDR1 as WSHSY and CDR2 as SAAADI. Unmatched junction bases numbered 1, after V lost 6 bases and J lost 5 bases. The CDR3 DNA reads TGCGCCAGCAGGGGGACAGGGGACAATGAGCAGTTCTTC. Its translation: CASRGTGDNEQFF.

This clonotype was counted ten times or more. J is TRBJ1-4 and V is TRBV12-3 or TRBV12-4; no clear D. CDR3 size: 12 residues. With 6 bases removed from V and 5 bases from J, the gap between germline ends came to 7 bases. CDR3 residues: CASSPGNEKLFF. CDR3 sequence (DNA): TGTGCCAGCAGCCCCGGAAATGAAAAACTGTTTTTT.

This clonotype has a handful of counts. The genes are TRBV7-9 and TRBJ2-5; D might be TRBD2 (6 bases). The CDR3 runs to 13 residues. V lost 5 bases, J lost 5 bases, and 12 bases lay in between. Germline V gene lookup returns CDR1 SEHNR and CDR2 FQNEAQ (reference sequence). Written as DNA, the CDR3 is TGTGCCAGCAGCCTATCTAGCGACGAGACCCAGTACTTC. This translates into CASSLSSDETQYF.